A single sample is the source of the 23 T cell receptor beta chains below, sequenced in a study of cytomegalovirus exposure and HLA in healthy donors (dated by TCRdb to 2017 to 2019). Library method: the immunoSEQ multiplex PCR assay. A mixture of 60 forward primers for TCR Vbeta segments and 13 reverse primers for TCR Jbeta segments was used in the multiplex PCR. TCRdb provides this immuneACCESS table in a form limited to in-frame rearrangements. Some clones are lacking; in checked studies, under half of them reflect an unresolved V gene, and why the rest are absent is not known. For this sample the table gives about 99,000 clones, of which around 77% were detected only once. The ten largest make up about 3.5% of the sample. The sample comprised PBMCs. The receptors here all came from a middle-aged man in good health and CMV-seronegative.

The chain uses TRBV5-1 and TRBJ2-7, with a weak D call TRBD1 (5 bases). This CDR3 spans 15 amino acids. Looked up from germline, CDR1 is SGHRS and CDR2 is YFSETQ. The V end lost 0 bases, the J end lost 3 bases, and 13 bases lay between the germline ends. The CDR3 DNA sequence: TGCGCCAGCAGCTTGGGGGGCACAGACAGCTACGAGCAGTACTTC. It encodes CASSLGGTDSYEQYF.

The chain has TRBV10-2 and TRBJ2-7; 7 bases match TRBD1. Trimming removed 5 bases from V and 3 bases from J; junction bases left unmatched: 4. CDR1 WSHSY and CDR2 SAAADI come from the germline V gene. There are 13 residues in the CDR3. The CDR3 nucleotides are TGCGCCAGCAGTTCCGACAGGGACTACGAGCAGTACTTC. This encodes CASSSDRDYEQYF.

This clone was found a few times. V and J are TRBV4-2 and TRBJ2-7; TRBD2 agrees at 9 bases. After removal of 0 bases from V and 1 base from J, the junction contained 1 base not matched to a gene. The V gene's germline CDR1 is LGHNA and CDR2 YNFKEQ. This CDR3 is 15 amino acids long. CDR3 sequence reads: CASSQDTSGSYEQYF. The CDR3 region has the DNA TGTGCCAGCAGCCAAGATACTAGCGGGTCCTACGAGCAGTACTTC.

The CDR3 DNA sequence: TGTGCCTCGACCCCCAGGACAAGCGAGAGTTCACCCCTCCACTTT. This codes for CASTPRTSESSPLHF. This chain uses TRBV30 with TRBJ1-6, with D tentatively TRBD1 (5 bases). Germline V lookup: CDR1 GTSNPN, CDR2 SVGIG (reference sequence). V was trimmed by 7 bases and J by 9 bases, leaving 22 bases between them. CDR3 size: 15 residues.

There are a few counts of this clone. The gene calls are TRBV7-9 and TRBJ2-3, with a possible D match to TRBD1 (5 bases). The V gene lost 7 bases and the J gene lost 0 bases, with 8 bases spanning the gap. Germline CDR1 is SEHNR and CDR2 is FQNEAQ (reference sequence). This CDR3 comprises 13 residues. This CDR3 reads CASNDRSTDTQYF. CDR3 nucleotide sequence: TGTGCCAGCAACGACAGAAGCACAGATACGCAGTATTTT.

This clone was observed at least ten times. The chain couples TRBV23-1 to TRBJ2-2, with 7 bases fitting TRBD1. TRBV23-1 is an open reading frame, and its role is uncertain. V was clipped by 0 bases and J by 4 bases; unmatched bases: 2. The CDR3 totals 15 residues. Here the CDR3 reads CASSQSGTVTGELFF. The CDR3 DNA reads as TGCGCCAGCAGTCAATCCGGGACAGTCACCGGGGAGCTGTTTTTT.

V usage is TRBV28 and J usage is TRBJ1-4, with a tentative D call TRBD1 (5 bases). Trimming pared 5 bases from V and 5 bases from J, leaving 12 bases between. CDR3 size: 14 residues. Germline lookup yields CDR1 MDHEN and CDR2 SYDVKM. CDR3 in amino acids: CASSGSTENEKLFF. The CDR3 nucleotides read TGTGCCAGCAGTGGTTCGACAGAAAATGAAAAACTGTTTTTT.

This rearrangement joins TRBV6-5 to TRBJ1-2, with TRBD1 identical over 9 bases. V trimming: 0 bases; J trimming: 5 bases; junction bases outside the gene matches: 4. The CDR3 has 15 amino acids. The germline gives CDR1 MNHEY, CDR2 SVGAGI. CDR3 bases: TGTGCCAGCAGTTACTCGATCGGGACAGGGTATGGCTACACCTTC. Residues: CASSYSIGTGYGYTF.

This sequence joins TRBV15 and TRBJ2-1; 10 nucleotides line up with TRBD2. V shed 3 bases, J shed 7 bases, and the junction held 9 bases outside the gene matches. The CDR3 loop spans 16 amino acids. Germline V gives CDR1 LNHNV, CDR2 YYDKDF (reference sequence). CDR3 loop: CATSRRSASGGNEQFF. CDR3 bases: TGTGCCACCAGCAGGAGGTCGGCTAGCGGGGGAAATGAGCAGTTCTTC.

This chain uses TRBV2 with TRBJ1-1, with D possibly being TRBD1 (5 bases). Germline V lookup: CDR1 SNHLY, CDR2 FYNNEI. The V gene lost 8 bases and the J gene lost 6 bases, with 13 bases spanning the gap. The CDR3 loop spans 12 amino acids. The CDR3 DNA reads TGTGCCAGCGGCCGTGGAGGGGCTGAAGCTTTCTTT. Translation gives CASGRGGAEAFF.

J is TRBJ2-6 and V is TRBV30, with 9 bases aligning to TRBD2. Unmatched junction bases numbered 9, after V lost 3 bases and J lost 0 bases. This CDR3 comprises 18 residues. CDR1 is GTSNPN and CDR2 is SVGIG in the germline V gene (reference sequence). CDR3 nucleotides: TGTGCCTGGAGCGACAAGGCGGGGGGGGTCTCTGGGGCCAACGTCCTGACTTTC. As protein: CAWSDKAGGVSGANVLTF. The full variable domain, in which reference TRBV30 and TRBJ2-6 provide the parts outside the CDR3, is SQTIHQWPATLVQPVGSPLSLECTVEGTSNPNLYWYRQAAGRGLQLLFYSVGIGQISSEVPQNLSASRPQDRQFILSSKKLLLSDSGFYLCAWSDKAGGVSGANVLTFGAGSRLTVL.

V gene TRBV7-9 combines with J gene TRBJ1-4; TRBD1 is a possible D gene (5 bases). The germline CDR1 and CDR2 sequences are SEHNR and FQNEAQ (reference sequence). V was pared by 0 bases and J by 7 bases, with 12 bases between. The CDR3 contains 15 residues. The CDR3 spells CASSLAFGGSEKLFF. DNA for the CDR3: TGTGCCAGCAGCTTAGCATTCGGGGGTTCTGAAAAACTGTTTTTT.

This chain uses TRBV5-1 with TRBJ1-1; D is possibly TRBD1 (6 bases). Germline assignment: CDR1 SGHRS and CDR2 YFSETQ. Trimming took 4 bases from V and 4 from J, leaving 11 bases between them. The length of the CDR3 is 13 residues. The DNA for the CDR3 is TGCGCCAGCAGCCAGGGGATCGGCACTGAAGCTTTCTTT. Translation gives CASSQGIGTEAFF.

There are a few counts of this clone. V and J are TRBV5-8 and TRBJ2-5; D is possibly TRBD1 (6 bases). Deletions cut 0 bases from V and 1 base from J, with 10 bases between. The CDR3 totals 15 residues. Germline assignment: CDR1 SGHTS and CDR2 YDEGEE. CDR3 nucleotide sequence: TGTGCCAGCAGCTTGGCTACCAGGGGCCAAGAGACCCAGTACTTC. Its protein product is CASSLATRGQETQYF. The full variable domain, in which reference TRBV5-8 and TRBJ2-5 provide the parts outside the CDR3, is EAGVTQSPTHLIKTRGQQATLRCSPISGHTSVYWYQQALGLGLQFLLWYDEGEERNRGNFPPRFSGRQFPNYSSELNVNALELEDSALYLCASSLATRGQETQYFGPGTRLLVL.

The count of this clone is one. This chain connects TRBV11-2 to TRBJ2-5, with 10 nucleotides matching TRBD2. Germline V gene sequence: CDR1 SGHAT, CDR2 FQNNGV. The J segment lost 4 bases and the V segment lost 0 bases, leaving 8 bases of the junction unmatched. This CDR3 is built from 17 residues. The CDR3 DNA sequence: TGTGCCAGCAGCTTAGAGTCTAGCGGGGGTCGACGAGAGACCCAGTACTTC. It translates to CASSLESSGGRRETQYF. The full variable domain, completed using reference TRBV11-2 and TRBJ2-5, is EAGVAQSPRYKIIEKRQSVAFWCNPISGHATLYWYQQILGQGPKLLIQFQNNGVVDDSQLPKDRFSAERLKGVDSTLKIQPAKLEDSAVYLCASSLESSGGRRETQYFGPGTRLLVL.

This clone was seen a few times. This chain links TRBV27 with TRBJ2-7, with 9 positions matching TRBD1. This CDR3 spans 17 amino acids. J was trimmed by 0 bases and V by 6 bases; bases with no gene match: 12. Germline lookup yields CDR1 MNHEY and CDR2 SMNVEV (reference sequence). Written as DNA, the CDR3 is TGTGCCAGCAGACCGGGACAGGGACGGTTCGCCTCCTACGAGCAGTACTTC. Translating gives CASRPGQGRFASYEQYF.

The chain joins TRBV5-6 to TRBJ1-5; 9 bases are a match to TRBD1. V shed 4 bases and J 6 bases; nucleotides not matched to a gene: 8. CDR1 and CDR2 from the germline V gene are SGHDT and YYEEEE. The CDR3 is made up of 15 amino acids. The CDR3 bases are TGTGCCAGCAGCAGCCGGGACAGGGTGCCTCAGCCCCAGCATTTT. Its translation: CASSSRDRVPQPQHF.

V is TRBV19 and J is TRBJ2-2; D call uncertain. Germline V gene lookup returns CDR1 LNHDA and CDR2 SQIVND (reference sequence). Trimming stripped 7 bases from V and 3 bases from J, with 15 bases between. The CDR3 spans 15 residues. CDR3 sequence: CASTSRRFDTGELFF. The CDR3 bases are TGTGCCAGTACTTCCCGCAGGTTCGACACCGGGGAGCTGTTTTTT.

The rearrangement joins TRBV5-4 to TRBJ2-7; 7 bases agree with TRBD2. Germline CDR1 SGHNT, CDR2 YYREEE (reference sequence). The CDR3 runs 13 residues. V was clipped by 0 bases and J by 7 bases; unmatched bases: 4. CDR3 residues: CASSLVGGSEQYF. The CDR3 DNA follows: TGTGCCAGCAGCTTGGTAGGCGGGAGTGAGCAGTACTTC.

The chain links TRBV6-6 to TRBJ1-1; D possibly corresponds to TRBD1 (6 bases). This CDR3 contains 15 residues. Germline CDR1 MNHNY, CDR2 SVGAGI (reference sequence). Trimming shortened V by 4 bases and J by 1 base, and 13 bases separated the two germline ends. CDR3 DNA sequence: TGTGCCAGCAGTTCAGGCGGCAGGGGGAACACTGAAGCTTTCTTT. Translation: CASSSGGRGNTEAFF.

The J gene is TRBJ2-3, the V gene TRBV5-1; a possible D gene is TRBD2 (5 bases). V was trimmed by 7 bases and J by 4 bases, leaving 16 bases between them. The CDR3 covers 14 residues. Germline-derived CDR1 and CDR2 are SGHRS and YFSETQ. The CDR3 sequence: CASAPLALADTQYF. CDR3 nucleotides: TGCGCCAGCGCCCCCCTAGCCCTCGCAGATACGCAGTATTTT.

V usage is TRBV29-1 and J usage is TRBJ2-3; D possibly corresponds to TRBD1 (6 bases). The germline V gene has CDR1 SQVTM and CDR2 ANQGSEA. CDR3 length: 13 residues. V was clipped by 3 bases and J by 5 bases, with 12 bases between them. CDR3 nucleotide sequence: TGCAGCGTTGACCCGGACAGCCTAGATACGCAGTATTTT. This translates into CSVDPDSLDTQYF.

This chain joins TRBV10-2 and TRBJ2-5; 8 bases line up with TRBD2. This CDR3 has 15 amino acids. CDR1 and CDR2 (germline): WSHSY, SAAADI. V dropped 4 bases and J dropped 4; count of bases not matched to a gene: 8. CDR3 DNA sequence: TGCGCCAGCAGTGGGAGACAGGCGGGGGGAGAGACCCAGTACTTC. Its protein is CASSGRQAGGETQYF.